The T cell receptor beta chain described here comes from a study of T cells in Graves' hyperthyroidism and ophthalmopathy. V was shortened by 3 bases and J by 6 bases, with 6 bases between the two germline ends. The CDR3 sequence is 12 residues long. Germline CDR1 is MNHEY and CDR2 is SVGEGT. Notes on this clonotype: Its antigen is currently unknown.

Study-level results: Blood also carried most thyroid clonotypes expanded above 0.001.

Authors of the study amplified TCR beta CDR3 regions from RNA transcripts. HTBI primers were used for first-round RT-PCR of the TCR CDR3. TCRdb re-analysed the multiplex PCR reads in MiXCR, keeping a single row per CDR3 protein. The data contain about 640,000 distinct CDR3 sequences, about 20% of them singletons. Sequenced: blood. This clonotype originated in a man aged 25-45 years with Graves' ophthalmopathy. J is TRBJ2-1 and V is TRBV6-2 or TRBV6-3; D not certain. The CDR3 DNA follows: TGTGCCAGCAGTTATAGGAGCAATGAGCAGTTCTTC. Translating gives CASSYRSNEQFF.